This T cell receptor beta chain was profiled in a study of blood T cell repertoires in COVID-19. Across the study: Samples came from the United States, Italy and Spain, spanning acute and convalescent COVID-19.

The CDR3 loop spans 13 amino acids. The germline CDR1 and CDR2 sequences are SNHLY and FYNNEI. Trimming removed 7 bases at V and 5 bases at J, with 14 bases between. Per the original methods: Using reference gene primer amplification, nucleated cell counts were estimated. Clones were sequenced by immunoSEQ multiplex PCR, and TCRdb holds only the in-frame ones, with some missing. That table furnishes V, J and clone size, whereas the DNA furnished D and trimming. The top ten hold around 2.3% of the sample, which has around 60,000 clones, approximately 92% seen once. The V call is TRBV2, the J call TRBJ2-5; TRBD2 might be the D (5 bases). The origin of this receptor is a man in his 60s with acute or convalescent COVID-19. The sequencing sample was made of peripheral blood. The CDR3 DNA sequence: TGTGCCAGCACCTTCCTTAGAGGGGAGACCCAGTACTTC. Protein: CASTFLRGETQYF.